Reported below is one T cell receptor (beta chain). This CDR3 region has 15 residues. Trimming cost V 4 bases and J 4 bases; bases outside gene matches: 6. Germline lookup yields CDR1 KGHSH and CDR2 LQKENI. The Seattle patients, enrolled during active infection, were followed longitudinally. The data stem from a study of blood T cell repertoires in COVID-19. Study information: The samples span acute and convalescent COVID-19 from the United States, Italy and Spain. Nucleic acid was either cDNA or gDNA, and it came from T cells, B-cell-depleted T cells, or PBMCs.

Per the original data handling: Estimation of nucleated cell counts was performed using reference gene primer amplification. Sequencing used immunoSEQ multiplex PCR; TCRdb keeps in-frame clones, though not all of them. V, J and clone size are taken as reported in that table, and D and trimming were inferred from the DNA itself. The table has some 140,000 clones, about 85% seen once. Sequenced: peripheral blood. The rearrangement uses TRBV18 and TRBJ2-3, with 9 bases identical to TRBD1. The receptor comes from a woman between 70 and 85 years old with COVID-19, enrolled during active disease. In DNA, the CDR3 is TGTGCCAGCTCACGGGACAGGGCAAGTTCAGATACGCAGTATTTT. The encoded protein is CASSRDRASSDTQYF.